This T cell receptor beta chain was captured in a study of T cell responses to AZD1222 COVID-19 vaccine. Turning to the study itself: The analysis combined second doses at about 4 or about 12 weeks. Notes on the study in general: Clonal diversity was possibly underestimated, and the donors were mostly white British, with more females. Across spike, vaccine-associated CD4 TCRs were found, dominant at 160-218 and 743-854.

Unmatched junction bases numbered 5, after V lost 0 bases and J lost 4 bases. The length of the CDR3 is 15 residues. Germline assignment: CDR1 MNHNY and CDR2 SVGAGI (reference sequence). The assay was immunoSEQ multiplex PCR, and TCRdb's table has in-frame clones only and misses some. This table holds 130,000 to 150,000 clones, 75% to 95% found once. On this clone itself: Its antigen is currently unknown.

The TCR comes from an adult in good health. V is TRBV6-6 and J is TRBJ2-7, with 8 bases lining up with TRBD1. The source was peripheral blood, collected on day 0 of AZD1222 vaccination. CDR3 DNA sequence: TGTGCCAGCAGTTACTCGGGGACAGGCATTTACGAGCAGTACTTC. This encodes CASSYSGTGIYEQYF.